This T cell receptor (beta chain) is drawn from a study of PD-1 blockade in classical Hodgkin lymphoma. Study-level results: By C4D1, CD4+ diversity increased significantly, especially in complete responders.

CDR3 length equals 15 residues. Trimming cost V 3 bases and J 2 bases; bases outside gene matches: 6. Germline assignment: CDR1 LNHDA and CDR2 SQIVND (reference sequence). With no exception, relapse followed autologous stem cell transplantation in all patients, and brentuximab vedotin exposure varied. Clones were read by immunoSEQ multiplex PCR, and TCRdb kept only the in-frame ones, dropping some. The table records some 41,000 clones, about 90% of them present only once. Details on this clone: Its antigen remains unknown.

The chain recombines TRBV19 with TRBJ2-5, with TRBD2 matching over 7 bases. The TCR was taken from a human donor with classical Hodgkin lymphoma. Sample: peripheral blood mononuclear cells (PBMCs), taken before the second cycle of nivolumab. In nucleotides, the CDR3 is TGTGCCAGTAGTATGGGGACTACTAAACAAGAGACCCAGTACTTC. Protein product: CASSMGTTKQETQYF.